This TCR beta chain was captured in a study of early stage breast cancer tumors. Study-wide background: Most invasive tumors, about 80% of the 16, were ER+/PR+/HER2-.

Repertoires were generated with immunoSEQ multiplex PCR, while TCRdb's copy carries only in-frame clones and drops some. Here the sample spans some 14,000 clones, roughly 84% being singletons. Often about 100-340 mg of normal breast tissue was needed for DNA. Germline V lookup: CDR1 SGHDN, CDR2 FVKESK. Trimming took 4 bases from V and 0 from J, leaving 12 bases between them. The CDR3 runs to 15 residues. Sequenced: normal breast tissue next to the tumor. This TCR was recovered from a person under 45 with breast cancer. The chain employs TRBV14 and TRBJ1-2; weak D call: TRBD1 (6 bases). The CDR3 DNA follows: TGTGCCAGCAGCCCCCAACAGGGAACTAACTATGGCTACACCTTC. This sequence encodes CASSPQQGTNYGYTF.